The 25 T cell receptor beta chains below were found in one sample sequenced in a study of cytomegalovirus exposure and HLA in healthy donors. Sequencing was performed with immunoSEQ multiplex PCR; in TCRdb, only in-frame clones are kept and a portion is missing. The table lists tens of thousands of clones, about 96% of them singletons. Sequenced input: PBMCs. The receptors here all came from a young man in good health and CMV-seropositive.

The chain combines TRBV15 with TRBJ1-4; 9 nucleotides align to TRBD1. Germline CDR1 LNHNV, CDR2 YYDKDF (reference sequence). V dropped 0 bases and J dropped 5; count of bases not matched to a gene: 4. There are 16 residues in the CDR3. The CDR3 bases are TGTGCCACCAGCAGAGATACCGGGACAGGGAATGAAAAACTGTTTTTT. Its protein product is CATSRDTGTGNEKLFF.

The rearrangement links TRBV7-9 to TRBJ2-3; no clear D. Between the trimmed V and J ends, which lost 1 base and 2 bases, there was a span of 10 bases. CDR1 SEHNR and CDR2 FQNEAQ come from the germline V gene (reference sequence). This CDR3 region has 15 residues. The CDR3 DNA sequence: TGTGCCAGCAGCTTAGGGAGAAGATCCACAGATACGCAGTATTTT. It specifies CASSLGRRSTDTQYF.

This chain links TRBV7-9 with TRBJ2-7, with 7 positions matching TRBD1. J gave up 3 bases and V 5 bases, and 4 bases lay outside the gene matches. In germline, CDR1 is SEHNR, CDR2 FQNEAQ (reference sequence). The CDR3 loop spans 13 amino acids. CDR3 bases: TGTGCCAGCAGCGGGACAGCACACTACGAGCAGTACTTC. It is translated as CASSGTAHYEQYF. Variable domain in full (rest from reference TRBV7-9 and TRBJ2-7): DTGVSQNPRHKITKRGQNVTFRCDPISEHNRLYWYRQTLGQGPEFLTYFQNEAQLEKSRLLSDRFSAERPKGSFSTLEIQRTEQGDSAMYLCASSGTAHYEQYFGPGTRLTVT.

V usage is TRBV19 and J usage is TRBJ1-5; tentatively, D is TRBD1 (5 bases). CDR1 and CDR2 from the germline V gene are LNHDA and SQIVND (reference sequence). This CDR3 is built from 15 residues. V was shortened by 2 bases and J by 4 bases, with 12 bases between the two germline ends. Here the CDR3 DNA reads TGTGCCAGTAGTATACGGGCAGGGTGGAATCAGCCCCAGCATTTT. This translates into CASSIRAGWNQPQHF.

The CDR3 DNA reads as TGTGCCAGCAGCCCTTCTAGCGGGAGGGCATCAGGGGCCAACGTCCTGACTTTC. Translation gives CASSPSSGRASGANVLTF. The J gene is TRBJ2-6, the V gene TRBV9; 12 bases line up with TRBD2. This CDR3 is built from 18 residues. Germline values: CDR1 SGDLS, CDR2 YYNGEE. V trimming: 4 bases; J trimming: 4 bases; junction bases outside the gene matches: 9.

The chain employs TRBV6-1 and TRBJ2-7, with D possibly TRBD2 on 5 matching bases. There are 15 residues in the CDR3. CDR1 MNHNS and CDR2 SASEGT come from the germline V gene. Trimming stripped 6 bases from V and 5 bases from J, with 20 bases between. For the CDR3, the DNA is TGTGCCAGCAGGGCTGCAAAGGCGGGTTCGGACGAGCAGTACTTC. It codes for CASRAAKAGSDEQYF.

In DNA, the CDR3 is TGCAGCGTTAGCCCCATGGAGGGAGGGGGAACTGAAGCTTTCTTT. Translated: CSVSPMEGGGTEAFF. The chain employs TRBV29-1 and TRBJ1-1, with D perhaps matching TRBD1 (6 bases). This CDR3 spans 15 amino acids. The germline gives CDR1 SQVTM, CDR2 ANQGSEA. Trimming stripped 5 bases from V and 5 bases from J, with 21 bases between.

This rearrangement joins TRBV11-2 to TRBJ2-6, with 9 bases fitting TRBD1. The CDR3 is 18 residues long. V lost 2 bases, J lost 2 bases, and 7 bases stayed unmatched. CDR1 is SGHAT and CDR2 is FQNNGV in the germline V gene. The CDR3 loop reads CASSLRGQGLAGANVLTF. The CDR3 DNA follows: TGTGCCAGCAGCTTAAGGGGACAGGGTTTAGCTGGGGCCAACGTCCTGACTTTC.

The rearrangement links TRBV11-3 to TRBJ2-5; possibly TRBD2 for D (6 bases). The V and J ends lost 5 bases and 2 bases respectively, with 9 bases between them. This CDR3 contains 13 residues. The V gene's germline CDR1 is SGHNT and CDR2 YENEEA. Here the CDR3 DNA reads TGTGCCAGCAGCCTAGGGACTCAAGAGACCCAGTACTTC. This gives the protein CASSLGTQETQYF.

V usage is TRBV30 and J usage is TRBJ1-1, with no clear D. CDR3 length equals 11 residues. Looked up from germline, CDR1 is GTSNPN and CDR2 is SVGIG (reference sequence). V shed 4 bases and J shed 1 base, with 4 bases lying between them. The CDR3 protein is CAWKRNTEAFF. In DNA form, the CDR3 reads TGTGCCTGGAAGCGGAACACTGAAGCTTTCTTT.

This chain connects TRBV11-2 to TRBJ1-2; D not certain. The V gene lost 4 bases and the J gene lost 6 bases, with 6 bases spanning the gap. Germline CDR1 and CDR2: SGHAT and FQNNGV. The CDR3 has 11 residues. CDR3 bases: TGTGCCAGCAGCTACGCGGATGGCTACACCTTC. Residues: CASSYADGYTF.

This chain joins TRBV9 and TRBJ1-2, with a tentative D call TRBD1 (6 bases). Germline CDR1 SGDLS, CDR2 YYNGEE. V gave up 3 bases and J gave up 8 bases, with 23 bases separating them. The CDR3 length is 16 residues. The CDR3 here is CASSEGRGRKTVGYTF. DNA of the CDR3: TGTGCCAGCAGCGAAGGGCGGGGGCGGAAAACGGTCGGCTACACCTTC.

This chain joins TRBV5-5 and TRBJ1-4; 9 bases match TRBD1. The CDR3 extends over 16 amino acids. V lost 0 bases and J lost 7; bases outside the gene matches: 7. Germline V CDR1 and CDR2: SGHKS, YYEKEE (reference sequence). The CDR3 DNA follows: TGTGCCAGCAGCTTGGGGAACAGGGGGCTAGGTGAAAAACTGTTTTTT. Protein product: CASSLGNRGLGEKLFF.

This clone was recorded once. The chain's CDR3 is CASGSSIGAYNEQFF. CDR3 coding DNA: TGTGCCAGCGGGTCTAGTATCGGGGCCTACAATGAGCAGTTCTTC. The chain recombines TRBV11-2 with TRBJ2-1; D may be TRBD2 (5 bases). The CDR3 is 15 residues long. Germline-derived CDR1 and CDR2 are SGHAT and FQNNGV. Deletions cut 8 bases from V and 2 bases from J, with 16 bases between.

V is TRBV4-1 and J is TRBJ2-1; 7 nucleotides align to TRBD2. Trimming cost V 3 bases and J 5 bases; bases outside gene matches: 7. Germline loops: CDR1 MGHRA, CDR2 YSYEKL. The CDR3 has 15 residues. DNA for the CDR3: TGCGCCAGCAGCCAGCCGCGGGAGAAGCACAATGAGCAGTTCTTC. Translated, it gives CASSQPREKHNEQFF.

The chain couples TRBV10-3 to TRBJ1-1; D uncertain. Germline V gives CDR1 ENHRY, CDR2 SYGVKD. V was clipped by 2 bases and J by 6 bases, with 13 bases between them. This CDR3 contains 14 residues. The CDR3 bases are TGTGCCATCAGTGAGGATCCCAGGATATCTGAAGCTTTCTTT. It specifies CAISEDPRISEAFF.

In this sample, this clone turned up once. This chain joins TRBV2 and TRBJ1-5; a weak D match, TRBD1 (6 bases). The germline V gene has CDR1 SNHLY and CDR2 FYNNEI. The CDR3 sequence is 14 residues long. The V gene lost 3 bases and the J gene lost 2 bases, with 8 bases spanning the gap. CDR3 nucleotides: TGTGCCAGCAGTGATGCAGGGGGCAATCAGCCCCAGCATTTT. It codes for CASSDAGGNQPQHF.

The V and J genes are TRBV28 and TRBJ1-5, with TRBD1 matching 7 bases. From germline, CDR1 is MDHEN and CDR2 SYDVKM. V was pared by 11 bases and J by 3 bases, with 13 bases of the junction left unmatched. This CDR3 is built from 15 residues. DNA for the CDR3: TGTGCCTCCTGGGGTGCCAGGGGGGACAATCAGCCCCAGCATTTT. The encoded protein is CASWGARGDNQPQHF.

This chain links TRBV28 with TRBJ1-1; unclear D gene. CDR3 length: 14 residues. Germline values: CDR1 MDHEN, CDR2 SYDVKM. V was pared by 7 bases and J by 2 bases, with 14 bases between. This CDR3 is CASIKGVLNTEAFF. CDR3 DNA sequence: TGTGCCAGCATTAAAGGAGTACTTAACACTGAAGCTTTCTTT.

The chain uses TRBV10-2 and TRBJ1-2, with 11 bases lining up with TRBD1. Per the germline V gene, CDR1 is WSHSY and CDR2 is SAAADI. Unmatched junction bases numbered 8, after V lost 3 bases and J lost 8 bases. This CDR3 spans 15 amino acids. Here the CDR3 reads CASSDIPGTGGGYTF. The CDR3 DNA reads as TGCGCCAGCAGTGATATTCCCGGGACAGGGGGAGGCTACACCTTC.

With regard to this clone: Germline is not matched at one junction end, which may reflect a read error. This chain connects TRBV7-9 to TRBJ2-3; TRBD2 agrees at 12 bases. The CDR3 sequence is 16 residues long. CDR1 and CDR2 (germline): SEHNR, FQNEAQ (reference sequence). CDR3 in DNA: TGTGCCAGCAGCCTAGCGGGAGGGGGGGGCACAGATACGCAGTATTTT. Translated, it gives CASSLAGGGGTDTQYF.

The CDR3 spells CSVWRSGTGDYGYTF. Here the CDR3 DNA reads TGCAGCGTTTGGAGATCCGGGACAGGGGATTATGGCTACACCTTC. The chain joins TRBV29-1 to TRBJ1-2; 10 bases agree with TRBD1. The CDR3 runs to 15 residues. J gave up 5 bases and V 5 bases, and 11 bases lay outside the gene matches. The germline gives CDR1 SQVTM, CDR2 ANQGSEA.

This clone has a handful of counts. The chain joins TRBV5-1 to TRBJ1-4; TRBD1 agrees at 7 bases. The V segment lost 3 bases and the J segment 7 bases; nucleotides outside the gene matches: 6. CDR1 is SGHRS and CDR2 is YFSETQ in the germline V gene. The CDR3 covers 14 residues. CDR3 sequence: CASSSSGGSEKLFF. In DNA, the CDR3 is TGCGCCAGCAGCTCGTCAGGGGGATCTGAAAAACTGTTTTTT.

The chain carries TRBV11-2 and TRBJ1-1; possible D gene TRBD1, 6 bases. CDR1 is SGHAT and CDR2 is FQNNGV in the germline V gene. V was shortened by 2 bases and J by 4 bases, with 11 bases between the two germline ends. The CDR3 is made up of 14 amino acids. The CDR3 sequence: CASSLSRGRTEAFF. For the CDR3, the DNA is TGTGCCAGCAGCTTAAGCAGGGGTCGCACTGAAGCTTTCTTT.

V is TRBV27 and J is TRBJ2-7, with D possibly being TRBD1 (5 bases). Trimming shortened V by 3 bases and J by 2 bases, and 11 bases separated the two germline ends. The CDR3 covers 14 residues. Germline CDR1 and CDR2: MNHEY and SMNVEV (reference sequence). The CDR3 coding sequence is TGTGCCAGCAGTTTGTTTGGGGCGACCTACGAGCAGTACTTC. Its protein product is CASSLFGATYEQYF.